This T cell receptor beta chain comes out of a study of T cell responses to AZD1222 COVID-19 vaccine. Note on this clone: Other DNA sequences of this sample code for an identical CDR3.

Germline-derived CDR1 and CDR2 are SEHNR and FQNEAQ (reference sequence). CDR3 size: 14 residues. Trimming took off 3 bases at V and 1 base at J, with 7 bases between the two ends. Sequencing was performed with immunoSEQ multiplex PCR; in TCRdb, only in-frame clones are kept and a portion is missing. The table lists more than 150,000 clones, 90% of them singletons, with about 1.6% in the top ten. This sample comprised peripheral blood, obtained on day 0 of AZD1222 vaccination. V gene TRBV7-9 combines with J gene TRBJ1-5; D gene uncertain. This receptor was identified in an adult in good health. In nucleotides, the CDR3 is TGTGCCAGCAGCTTGTTGGGAAGCAATCAGCCCCAGCATTTT. Protein sequence: CASSLLGSNQPQHF.